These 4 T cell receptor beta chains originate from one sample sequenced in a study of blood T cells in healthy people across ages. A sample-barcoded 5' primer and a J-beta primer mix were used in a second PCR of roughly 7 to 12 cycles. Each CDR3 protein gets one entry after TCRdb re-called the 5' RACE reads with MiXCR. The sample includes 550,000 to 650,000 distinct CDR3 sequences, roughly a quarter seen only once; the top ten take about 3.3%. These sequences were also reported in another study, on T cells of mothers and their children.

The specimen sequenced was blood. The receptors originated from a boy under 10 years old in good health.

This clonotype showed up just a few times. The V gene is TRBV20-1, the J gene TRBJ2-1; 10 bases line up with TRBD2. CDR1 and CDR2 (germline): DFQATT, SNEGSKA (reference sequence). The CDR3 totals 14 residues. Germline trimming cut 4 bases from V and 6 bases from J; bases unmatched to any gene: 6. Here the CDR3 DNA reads TGCAGTGCTAAGTTAGCGGGAGGACCCAATGAGCAGTTCTTC. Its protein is CSAKLAGGPNEQFF.

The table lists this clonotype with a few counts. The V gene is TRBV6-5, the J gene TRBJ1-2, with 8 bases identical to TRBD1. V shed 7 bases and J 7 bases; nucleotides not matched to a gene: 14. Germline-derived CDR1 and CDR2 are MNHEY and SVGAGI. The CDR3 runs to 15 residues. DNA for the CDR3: TGTGCCAGCACCCAGACAGGGGAATCTTGGGGTGGCTACACCTTC. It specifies CASTQTGESWGGYTF.

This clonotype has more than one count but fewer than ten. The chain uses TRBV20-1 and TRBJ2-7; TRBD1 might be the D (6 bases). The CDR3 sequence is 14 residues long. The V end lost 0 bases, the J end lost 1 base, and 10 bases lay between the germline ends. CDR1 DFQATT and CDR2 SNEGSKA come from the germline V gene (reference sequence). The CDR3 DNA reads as TGCAGTGCTAGAGATTGGACAGTTTCCTACGAGCAGTACTTC. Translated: CSARDWTVSYEQYF.

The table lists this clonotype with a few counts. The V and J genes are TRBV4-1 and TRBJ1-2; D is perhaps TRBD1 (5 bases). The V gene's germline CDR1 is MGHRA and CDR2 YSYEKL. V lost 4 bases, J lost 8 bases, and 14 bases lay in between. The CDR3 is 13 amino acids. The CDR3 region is CASSLSGRGGYTF. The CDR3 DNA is TGCGCCAGCAGCCTCTCGGGGCGAGGAGGCTACACCTTC.